One and the same sample provided the 20 T cell receptor beta chains below, sequenced in a study of control samples from healthy donors and cancer patients (dated by TCRdb to about 2020). Library generation was performed with the immunoSEQ multiplex PCR assay. In TCRdb, the immuneACCESS table is reduced to in-frame sequences with V and J assigned. These tables do not hold every clone; where another copy was compared, an unresolved V gene accounts for under half, and the others remain unexplained. The sample records around 200,000 clones, roughly 94% of which are singletons. Approximately 1.6% of the sample belongs to the ten largest clones. Sequenced input: blood. The receptors here all came from a man aged 45-65 years in good health.

The chain recombines TRBV5-6 with TRBJ1-5; D is possibly TRBD1 (6 bases). The CDR3 loop spans 15 amino acids. Trimming took 3 bases from V and 4 from J, leaving 14 bases between them. Germline values: CDR1 SGHDT, CDR2 YYEEEE. The CDR3 coding sequence is TGTGCCAGCAGCTACGGGGGGCGCGGGAATCAGCCCCAGCATTTT. The encoded protein is CASSYGGRGNQPQHF.

The chain employs TRBV19 and TRBJ2-7; 10 positions agree with TRBD2. J gave up 5 bases and V 6 bases, and 10 bases lay outside the gene matches. The germline gives CDR1 LNHDA, CDR2 SQIVND (reference sequence). The CDR3 is 15 amino acids. This CDR3 is CASSVIAGGRHEQYF. The DNA for the CDR3 is TGTGCCAGTAGCGTCATAGCGGGGGGAAGACACGAGCAGTACTTC.

This clone was counted once. Here the CDR3 DNA reads TGTGCCAGCAGCTTAGAGGTGGAACTAGCAAATCGGGATACGCAGTATTTT. It specifies CASSLEVELANRDTQYF. V gene TRBV13 combines with J gene TRBJ2-3; D might be TRBD2 (6 bases). Deletions cut 1 base from V and 6 bases from J, with 20 bases between. Germline-derived CDR1 and CDR2 are PRHDT and FYEKMQ (reference sequence). The CDR3 totals 17 residues. The full variable domain, rest sourced from reference TRBV13 and TRBJ2-3, is AAGVIQSPRHLIKEKRETATLKCYPIPRHDTVYWYQQGPGQDPQFLISFYEKMQSDKGSIPDRFSAQQFSDYHSELNMSSLELGDSALYFCASSLEVELANRDTQYFGPGTRLTVL.

Comment on this clone: Other DNA sequences from this sample encode an identical CDR3 as well. The rearrangement joins TRBV6-5 to TRBJ1-2, with 7 bases lining up with TRBD1. V dropped 6 bases and J dropped 2; count of bases not matched to a gene: 3. The germline CDR1 and CDR2 sequences are MNHEY and SVGAGI. The CDR3 sequence is 13 residues long. This CDR3 is CASRGTANYGYTF. CDR3 DNA sequence: TGTGCCAGCAGGGGGACAGCCAACTATGGCTACACCTTC.

This chain joins TRBV5-1 and TRBJ1-4; no definite D call. Germline assignment: CDR1 SGHRS and CDR2 YFSETQ. The CDR3 contains 13 residues. V lost 0 bases to trimming and J lost 7 bases, with 7 bases between them. CDR3 sequence (DNA): TGCGCCAGCAGCTTGGCCTCGGCTGAAAAACTGTTTTTT. Translation gives CASSLASAEKLFF.

CDR3: CASSLIVGGQETQYF. The CDR3 DNA reads as TGTGCCAGCAGCTTAATCGTGGGGGGACAAGAGACCCAGTACTTC. V is TRBV7-2 and J is TRBJ2-5; tentatively, D is TRBD2 (6 bases). V gave up 2 bases and J gave up 2 bases, with 12 bases separating them. CDR1 and CDR2 from the germline V gene are SGHTA and FQGNSA. This CDR3 has 15 amino acids.

The rearrangement links TRBV10-3 to TRBJ1-1; 7 bases fit TRBD1. CDR3 length: 15 amino acids. Per germline, CDR1 ENHRY and CDR2 SYGVKD. The ends lost 2 bases at V and 5 bases at J; junction bases unmatched: 8. The CDR3 DNA reads TGTGCCATCAGTGAGCTGCACAGGGGAGGGACTGAAGCTTTCTTT. Translated, it gives CAISELHRGGTEAFF.

The chain uses TRBV5-4 and TRBJ1-6; 7 bases fit TRBD1. Unmatched junction bases numbered 2, after V lost 0 bases and J lost 5 bases. CDR3 size: 15 residues. CDR1 SGHNT and CDR2 YYREEE come from the germline V gene (reference sequence). CDR3 in DNA: TGTGCCAGCAGCTTGGTGGGGACAGATAATTCACCCCTCCACTTT. This encodes CASSLVGTDNSPLHF.

The rearrangement links TRBV7-2 to TRBJ2-1, with D hard to call. The CDR3 spans 14 residues. Per germline, CDR1 SGHTA and CDR2 FQGNSA. Deletions cut 2 bases from V and 8 bases from J, with 13 bases between. The CDR3 coding sequence is TGTGCCAGCAGCTTATATTTCCTTTCGGATGAGCAGTTCTTC. This codes for CASSLYFLSDEQFF.

V gene TRBV12-5 combines with J gene TRBJ2-1, with TRBD1 matching over 8 bases. The CDR3 is 16 amino acids. Unmatched junction bases numbered 11, after V lost 6 bases and J lost 4 bases. Germline loops: CDR1 LGHNT, CDR2 FRNRAP. This chain's CDR3 is CASGSDRGSVYNEQFF. The CDR3 DNA reads as TGTGCTAGTGGCTCAGACAGGGGATCGGTGTACAATGAGCAGTTCTTC.

The rearrangement uses TRBV29-1 and TRBJ2-7, with a weak D call TRBD2 (8 bases). Trimming stripped 4 bases from V and 6 bases from J, with 28 bases between. Per germline, CDR1 SQVTM and CDR2 ANQGSEA. This CDR3 is built from 17 residues. The CDR3 here is CSVARQGSSGGPGEQYF. CDR3 nucleotides: TGCAGCGTTGCGAGACAGGGTTCGTCGGGGGGGCCCGGCGAGCAGTACTTC.

The chain links TRBV7-2 to TRBJ2-3, with D possibly TRBD2 on 5 matching bases. Per germline, CDR1 SGHTA and CDR2 FQGNSA. CDR3 length: 13 amino acids. V lost 4 bases and J 4 bases, leaving 9 bases between the germline ends. The CDR3 is CASSSRTSDTQYF. CDR3 nucleotides: TGTGCCAGCAGCTCCAGGACTTCAGATACGCAGTATTTT.

This clone was seen only once. The identical CDR3 is also encoded by other nucleotide sequences in the sample. The V call is TRBV7-9, the J call TRBJ2-3; D gene uncertain. CDR3 size: 11 residues. Germline CDR1 reads SEHNR; CDR2 reads FQNEAQ (reference sequence). Trimming left V 5 bases short and J 3 bases short, with 3 bases between. The CDR3 here is CASSPTDTQYF. The CDR3, as DNA: TGTGCCAGCAGCCCTACAGATACGCAGTATTTT.

CDR3 sequence (DNA): TGTGCCAGCAGCGGCCGGGGCAGCTATAATTCACCCCTCCACTTT. This encodes CASSGRGSYNSPLHF. The J gene is TRBJ1-6, the V gene TRBV9; a possible D gene is TRBD1 (5 bases). V was clipped by 3 bases and J by 3 bases, with 10 bases between them. CDR1 and CDR2 (germline): SGDLS, YYNGEE. CDR3 length equals 15 residues.

V and J are TRBV5-5 and TRBJ2-2; no reliable D call. V dropped 0 bases and J dropped 1 base, with 7 bases sitting between them. Germline-derived CDR1 and CDR2 are SGHKS and YYEKEE (reference sequence). CDR3 length equals 15 residues. DNA for the CDR3: TGTGCCAGCAGCTTGGTTAGTGGGAACACCGGGGAGCTGTTTTTT. This encodes CASSLVSGNTGELFF.

This sequence joins TRBV5-5 and TRBJ1-1; D is unclear. The V gene lost 0 bases and the J gene lost 10 bases, with 13 bases spanning the gap. CDR1 is SGHKS and CDR2 is YYEKEE in the germline V gene (reference sequence). This CDR3 is 13 amino acids long. In nucleotides, the CDR3 is TGTGCCAGCAGCTTGGTACCCGACGCGGGAGCTTTCTTT. Protein sequence: CASSLVPDAGAFF.

This chain connects TRBV6-5 to TRBJ2-5; possibly TRBD2 for D (5 bases). The germline gives CDR1 MNHEY, CDR2 SVGAGI. The ends were cut back, 8 bases at V and 13 bases at J, with 17 bases in the middle. The CDR3 extends over 11 amino acids. CDR3 in DNA: TGTGCCAGCGGAGGTGGTCCCCTAGGGTACTTC. This codes for CASGGGPLGYF.

A note on this clone: One junction end disagrees with the germline gene, perhaps due to a read error. The chain combines TRBV18 with TRBJ1-1; TRBD1 aligns across 7 bases. The CDR3 has 16 amino acids. From germline, CDR1 is KGHSH and CDR2 LQKENI. The CDR3 is CASSPTGKGANSEAFF. For the CDR3, the DNA is TGTGCCAGCTCCCCCACCGGGAAGGGGGCGAACTCTGAAGCTTTCTTT.

The chain recombines TRBV6-5 with TRBJ1-1; D is ambiguous. Trimming pared 0 bases from V and 0 bases from J, leaving 11 bases between. The CDR3 loop spans 16 amino acids. Germline V gene lookup returns CDR1 MNHEY and CDR2 SVGAGI. The CDR3 reads CASSYSVGMMNTEAFF. CDR3 nucleotides: TGTGCCAGCAGTTACTCGGTAGGGATGATGAACACTGAAGCTTTCTTT.

The rearrangement uses TRBV7-9 and TRBJ1-2; no clear D. The ends were cut back, 10 bases at V and 9 bases at J, with 6 bases in the middle. CDR1 is SEHNR and CDR2 is FQNEAQ in the germline V gene (reference sequence). This CDR3 has 8 residues. CDR3 sequence reads: CAIGSYTF. The CDR3, as DNA: TGTGCCATCGGGAGCTACACCTTC.